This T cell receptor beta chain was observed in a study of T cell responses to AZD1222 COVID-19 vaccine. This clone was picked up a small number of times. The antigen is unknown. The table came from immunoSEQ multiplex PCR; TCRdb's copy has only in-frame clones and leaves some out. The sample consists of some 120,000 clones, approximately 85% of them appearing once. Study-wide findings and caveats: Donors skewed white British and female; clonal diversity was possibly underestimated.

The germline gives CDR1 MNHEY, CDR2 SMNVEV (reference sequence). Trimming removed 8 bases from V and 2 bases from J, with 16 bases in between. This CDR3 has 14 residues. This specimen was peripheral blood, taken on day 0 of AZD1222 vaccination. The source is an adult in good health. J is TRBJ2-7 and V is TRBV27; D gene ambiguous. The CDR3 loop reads CASGSSVGPYEQYF. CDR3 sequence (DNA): TGTGCCAGCGGGTCCTCGGTTGGACCCTACGAGCAGTACTTC.